The rows below give T cell receptor beta chains drawn from one sample of a study of T cell changes during pregnancy in multiple sclerosis. Profiled with immunoSEQ multiplex PCR; TCRdb holds only in-frame clones, not every one. The table has about 80,000 clones, 92% seen once. Specimen: peripheral blood, collected before pregnancy. These TCRs come from a female donor with multiple sclerosis, enrolled in a pregnancy study. The CDR3 runs from the conserved cysteine through the conserved F or W. D genes are given only for firm matches. Some rows mark clone size as missing; the rest say once, few, many or name a class of expanded clone.

d_gene	abundance	v_gene	j_gene	CDR3aa	CDR3nt
TRBD2	once	TRBV15	TRBJ2-1	CAAASGLARNEQFF	TGTGCCGCAGCATCCGGACTAGCTCGCAATGAGCAGTTCTTC
TRBD2	-	TRBV7-9	TRBJ2-7	CASSTNRLAGSSYEQYF	TGTGCCAGCAGCACTAACCGACTAGCGGGTTCTTCCTACGAGCAGTACTTC
-	-	TRBV7-8	TRBJ1-3	CASSLARVSSSGNTIYF	TGTGCCAGCAGCTTAGCCCGGGTCAGTTCTTCTGGAAACACCATATATTTT
-	-	TRBV5-6	TRBJ2-1	CASSVGQGGTYNEQFF	TGTGCCAGCAGCGTTGGACAGGGAGGGACCTACAATGAGCAGTTCTTC
-	-	TRBV6-6	TRBJ2-7	CASSSMARSAELEQYF	TGTGCCAGCAGTTCCATGGCCCGGTCGGCGGAGCTCGAGCAGTACTTC
-	-	TRBV28	TRBJ2-1	CASSLTPPSAPPGFF	TGTGCCAGCAGTTTAACCCCACCCTCGGCCCCCCCAGGGTTCTTC
TRBD1	-	TRBV10-3	TRBJ1-1	CAISGTDRVNTEAFF	TGTGCCATCAGTGGGACCGACAGGGTGAACACTGAAGCTTTCTTT
TRBD2	-	TRBV10-3	TRBJ2-7	CAISHRDYSYEQYF	TGTGCCATAAGCCACCGGGACTACTCCTACGAGCAGTACTTC
-	-	TRBV19	TRBJ1-1	CASVDRRFTEAFF	TGTGCCAGTGTTGACAGGCGGTTCACTGAAGCTTTCTTT
-	-	TRBV5-6	TRBJ2-3	CASSLGGGAGTDTQYF	TGTGCCAGCAGCTTGGGTGGGGGCGCGGGCACAGATACGCAGTATTTT
-	-	TRBV19	TRBJ1-3	CASSGTIGTGNTIYF	TGTGCCAGTAGCGGGACAATTGGGACGGGAAACACCATATATTTT
-	-	TRBV6-1	TRBJ2-3	CASSEAGAFTDTQYF	TGTGCCAGCAGTGAAGCGGGGGCGTTCACAGATACGCAGTATTTT
-	-	TRBV14	TRBJ2-7	CASSQLRGSYEQYF	TGTGCCAGCAGCCAACTCCGGGGATCCTACGAGCAGTACTTC
TRBD1	-	TRBV5-1	TRBJ2-1	CASRPGQYNEQFF	TGCGCCAGCCGGCCGGGACAGTACAATGAGCAGTTCTTC
-	-	TRBV18	TRBJ2-6	CASSPQVLGANVLTF	TGTGCCAGCTCACCACAGGTTCTGGGCGCCAACGTCCTGACTTTC
TRBD1	once	TRBV15	TRBJ1-3	CATSRDILGTGAGNTIYF	TGTGCCACCAGCAGAGATATTCTAGGGACAGGGGCTGGAAACACCATATATTTT
TRBD2	-	TRBV18	TRBJ2-7	CASSSTTSENYEQYF	TGTGCCAGCTCATCAACAACTAGCGAGAACTACGAGCAGTACTTC
TRBD2	-	TRBV10-3	TRBJ2-5	CAFSAGAQETQYF	TGTGCCTTCTCTGCGGGAGCCCAAGAGACCCAGTACTTC
-	-	TRBV2	TRBJ2-2	CASSQGQNTGELFF	TGTGCCAGCAGTCAAGGGCAGAACACCGGGGAGCTGTTTTTT
-	-	TRBV6-6	TRBJ2-5	CASSYPQGSRVETQYF	TGTGCCAGCAGTTACCCCCAGGGATCCCGTGTAGAGACCCAGTACTTC
TRBD1	-	TRBV2	TRBJ2-2	CASRSGTGIYTGELFF	TGTGCCAGCAGATCCGGGACAGGGATTTACACCGGGGAGCTGTTTTTT